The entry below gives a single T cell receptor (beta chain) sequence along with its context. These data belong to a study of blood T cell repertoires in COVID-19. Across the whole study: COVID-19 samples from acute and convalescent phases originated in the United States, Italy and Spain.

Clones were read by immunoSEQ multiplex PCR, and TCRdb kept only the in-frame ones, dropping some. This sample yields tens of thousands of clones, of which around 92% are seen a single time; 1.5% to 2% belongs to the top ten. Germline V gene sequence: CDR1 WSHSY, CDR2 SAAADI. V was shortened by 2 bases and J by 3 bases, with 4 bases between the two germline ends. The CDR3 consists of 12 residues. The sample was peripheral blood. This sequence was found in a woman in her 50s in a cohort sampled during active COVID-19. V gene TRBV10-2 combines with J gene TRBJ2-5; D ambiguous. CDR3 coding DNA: TGCGCCAGCAGTGAGCTAAAAGAGACCCAGTACTTC. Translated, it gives CASSELKETQYF.